This T cell receptor (beta chain) was recorded in a study of control samples from healthy donors and cancer patients. TCRdb keeps only in-frame clones here, not all; method: immunoSEQ multiplex PCR. The profile shows approximately 70,000 clones, around nine tenths of them singletons. Sequenced input: PBMCs. The clonotype comes from a man aged 60 to 75 with colorectal cancer.

The CDR3 bases are TGTGCCAGCAGCCGGGACGGCCAGGGCACAGATACGCAGTATTTT. As protein: CASSRDGQGTDTQYF. The genes are TRBV7-7 and TRBJ2-3; either TRBD1 or TRBD2 may supply D (5 bases each). The CDR3 covers 15 residues. V gave up 5 bases and J gave up 1 base, with 13 bases separating them. Germline V gene lookup returns CDR1 SSHAT and CDR2 FNYEAQ (reference sequence).